The 4 T cell receptor beta chains below come from one sample, sequenced in a study of cytomegalovirus exposure and HLA in healthy donors. With 60 Vbeta and 13 Jbeta primers, the PCR was carried out. The assay was immunoSEQ multiplex PCR, and TCRdb's table has in-frame clones only and misses some. The sample consists of approximately 200,000 clones, just under 75% of them appearing once. Sample: PBMCs. The receptors here all came from a woman in her twenties or thirties in good health and CMV-seropositive.

V is TRBV28 and J is TRBJ1-4; D possibly corresponds to TRBD1 (5 bases). The length of the CDR3 is 14 residues. The V gene's germline CDR1 is MDHEN and CDR2 SYDVKM. Trimming took off 3 bases at V and 10 bases at J, with 15 bases between the two ends. CDR3 in DNA: TGTGCCAGCAGTTTCAGGGAACGACTCCGAAAACTGTTTTTT. Protein product: CASSFRERLRKLFF.

The chain is built from TRBV20-1 and TRBJ1-1; D perhaps matches TRBD1 (6 bases). CDR3 length equals 11 residues. Per germline, CDR1 DFQATT and CDR2 SNEGSKA (reference sequence). Trimming removed 3 bases at V and 10 bases at J, with 12 bases between. The CDR3 spells CSASQGRGAFF. The CDR3 nucleotides read TGCAGTGCTAGTCAGGGGCGCGGAGCTTTCTTT.

The chain recombines TRBV29-1 with TRBJ1-5, with TRBD1 identical over 8 bases. The ends lost 4 bases at V and 2 bases at J; junction bases unmatched: 4. CDR3 size: 14 residues. The germline gives CDR1 SQVTM, CDR2 ANQGSEA. CDR3 residues: CSVAQGGGNQPQHF. The DNA for the CDR3 is TGCAGCGTTGCACAGGGGGGGGGCAATCAGCCCCAGCATTTT. Based on the CDR3 plus reference TRBV29-1 and TRBJ1-5, the full variable domain is SAVISQKPSRDICQRGTSLTIQCQVDSQVTMMFWYRQQPGQSLTLIATANQGSEATYESGFVIDKFPISRPNLTFSTLTVSNMSPEDSSIYLCSVAQGGGNQPQHFGDGTRLSIL.

This sequence joins TRBV6-1 and TRBJ1-1, with a possible D match to TRBD1 (6 bases). Trimming stripped 5 bases from V and 3 bases from J, with 10 bases between. Germline assignment: CDR1 MNHNS and CDR2 SASEGT. The CDR3 spans 13 residues. The CDR3 spells CASSQDSYTEAFF. CDR3 DNA sequence: TGTGCCAGCAGTCAGGACAGTTACACTGAAGCTTTCTTT.